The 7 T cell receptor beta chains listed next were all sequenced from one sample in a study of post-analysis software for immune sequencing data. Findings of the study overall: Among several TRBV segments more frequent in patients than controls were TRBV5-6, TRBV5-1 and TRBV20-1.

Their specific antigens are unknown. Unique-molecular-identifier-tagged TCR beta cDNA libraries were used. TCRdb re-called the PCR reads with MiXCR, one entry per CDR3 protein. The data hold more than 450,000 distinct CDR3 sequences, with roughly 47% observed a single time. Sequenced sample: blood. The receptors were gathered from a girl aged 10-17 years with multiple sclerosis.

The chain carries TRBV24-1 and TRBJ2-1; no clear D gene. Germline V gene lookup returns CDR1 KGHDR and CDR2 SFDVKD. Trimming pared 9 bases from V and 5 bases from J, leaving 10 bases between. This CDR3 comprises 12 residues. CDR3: CATGITNNEQFF. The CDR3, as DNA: TGTGCCACCGGGATTACAAACAATGAGCAGTTCTTC.

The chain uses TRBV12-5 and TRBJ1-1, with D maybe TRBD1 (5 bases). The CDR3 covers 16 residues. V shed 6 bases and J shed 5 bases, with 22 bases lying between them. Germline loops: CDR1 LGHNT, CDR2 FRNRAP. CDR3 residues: CASGSWWALGETEAFF. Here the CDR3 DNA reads TGTGCTAGTGGCTCCTGGTGGGCTCTGGGGGAAACTGAAGCTTTCTTT.

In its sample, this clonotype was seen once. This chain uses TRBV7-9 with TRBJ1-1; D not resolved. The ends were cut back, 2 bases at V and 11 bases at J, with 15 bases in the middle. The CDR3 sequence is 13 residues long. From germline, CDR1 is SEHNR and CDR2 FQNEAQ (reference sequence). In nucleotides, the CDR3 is TGTGCCAGCAGCTTAAGGAGGCTTGAGTGGGCTTTCTTT. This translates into CASSLRRLEWAFF.

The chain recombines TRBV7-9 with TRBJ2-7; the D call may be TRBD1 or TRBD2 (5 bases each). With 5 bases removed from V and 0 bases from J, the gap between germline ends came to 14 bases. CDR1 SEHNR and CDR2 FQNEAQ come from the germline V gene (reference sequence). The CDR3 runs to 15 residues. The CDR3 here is CASSPGRGVSYEQYF. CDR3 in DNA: TGTGCCAGCAGCCCGGGGCGCGGAGTCTCCTACGAGCAGTACTTC.

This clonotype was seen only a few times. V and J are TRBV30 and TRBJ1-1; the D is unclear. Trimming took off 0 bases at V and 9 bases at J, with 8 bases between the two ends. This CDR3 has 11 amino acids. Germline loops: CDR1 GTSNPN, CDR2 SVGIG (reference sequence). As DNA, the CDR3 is TGTGCCTGGAGTGTAGCGCTGCAAGCTTTCTTT. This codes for CAWSVALQAFF. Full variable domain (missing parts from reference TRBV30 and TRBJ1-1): SQTIHQWPATLVQPVGSPLSLECTVEGTSNPNLYWYRQAAGRGLQLLFYSVGIGQISSEVPQNLSASRPQDRQFILSSKKLLLSDSGFYLCAWSVALQAFFGQGTRLTVV.

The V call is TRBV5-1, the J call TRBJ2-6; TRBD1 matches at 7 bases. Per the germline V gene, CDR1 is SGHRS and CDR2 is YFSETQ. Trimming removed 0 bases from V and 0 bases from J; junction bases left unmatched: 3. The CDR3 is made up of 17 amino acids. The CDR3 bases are TGCGCCAGCAGCTTGGGTGGGACAGACTCTGGGGCCAACGTCCTGACTTTC. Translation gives CASSLGGTDSGANVLTF.

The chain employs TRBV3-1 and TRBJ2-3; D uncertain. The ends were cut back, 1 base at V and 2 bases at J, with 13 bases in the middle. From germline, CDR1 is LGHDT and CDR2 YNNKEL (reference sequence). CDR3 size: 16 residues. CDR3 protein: CASSQAATSVTDTQYF. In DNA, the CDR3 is TGTGCCAGCAGCCAAGCTGCCACCTCCGTCACAGATACGCAGTATTTT.